This T cell receptor beta chain was retrieved from a study of T cell responses to AZD1222 COVID-19 vaccine. Study conclusions and caveats: Spike-specific TCR breadth and depth both grew after two AZD1222 doses. Donors were chiefly white British, with a greater number of females, and clonal diversity was perhaps underestimated.

The table came from immunoSEQ multiplex PCR; TCRdb's copy has only in-frame clones and leaves some out. This sample has 90,000 to 150,000 clones, with about 88% found just once. With regard to this clone: Its antigen is not identified.

Researchers grouped second doses given at about 4 or about 12 weeks into one pool. The germline CDR1 and CDR2 sequences are MNHNY and SVGAGI (reference sequence). Trimming left V 4 bases short and J 8 bases short, with 16 bases between. The CDR3 is 14 amino acids. The sequences come from peripheral blood, collected 28 days after the second AZD1222 dose. J is TRBJ2-3 and V is TRBV6-6; D is ambiguous. This TCR derives from an adult who received the AZD1222 COVID-19 vaccine. The CDR3 sequence is CASSLGRVRPTQYF. CDR3 bases: TGTGCCAGCAGTTTAGGACGGGTTCGTCCTACGCAGTATTTT.